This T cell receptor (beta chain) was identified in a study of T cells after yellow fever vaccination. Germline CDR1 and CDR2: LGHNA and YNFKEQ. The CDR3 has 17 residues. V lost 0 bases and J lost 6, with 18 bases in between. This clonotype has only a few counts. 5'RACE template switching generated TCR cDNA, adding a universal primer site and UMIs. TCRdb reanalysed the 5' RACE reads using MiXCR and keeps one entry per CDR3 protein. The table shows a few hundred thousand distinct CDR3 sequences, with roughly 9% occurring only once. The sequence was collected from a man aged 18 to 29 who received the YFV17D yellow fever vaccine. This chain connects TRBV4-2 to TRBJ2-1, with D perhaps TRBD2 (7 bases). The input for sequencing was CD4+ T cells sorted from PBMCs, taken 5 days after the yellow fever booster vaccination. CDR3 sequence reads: CASSQEGAGEPGNEQFF. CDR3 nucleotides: TGTGCCAGCAGCCAAGAGGGGGCGGGGGAGCCAGGCAATGAGCAGTTCTTC.